The next 27 T cell receptor beta chains were all read from a single sample in a study of identical twins. MiXCR, applied by TCRdb to the 5' RACE reads, yields one record per CDR3 protein. There are roughly 570,000 distinct CDR3 sequences in the sample; around 9.6% occur only once, and more than 2.5% lies in the top ten. The same specimen was also included in a second study, on yellow fever vaccine responses in identical twins.

Sequenced sample: PBMCs. The receptor source for this set is a woman aged 18-29 years in good health.

This clonotype has a count of ten or more. The V call is TRBV12-3 or TRBV12-4, the J call TRBJ2-1, with D possibly TRBD2 on 6 matching bases. The CDR3 covers 14 residues. Trimming removed 3 bases from V and 9 bases from J, with 15 bases in between. DNA of the CDR3: TGTGCCAGCAGTTTGTTGGGGGGTCTGGGTGAGCAGTTCTTC. Translating gives CASSLLGGLGEQFF.

J is TRBJ2-7 and V is TRBV20-1, with D unclear. The CDR3 has 13 amino acids. Trimming left V 4 bases short and J 2 bases short, with 12 bases between. CDR1 and CDR2 (germline): DFQATT, SNEGSKA (reference sequence). CDR3 amino acids: CSAIDTDPYEQYF. CDR3 sequence (DNA): TGCAGTGCTATCGACACGGACCCCTACGAGCAGTACTTC.

This clonotype was detected a few times. J is TRBJ1-5 and V is TRBV7-8, with D perhaps matching TRBD1 (5 bases). Germline CDR1 SGHVS, CDR2 FQNEAQ. With 4 bases removed from V and 7 bases from J, the gap between germline ends came to 17 bases. This CDR3 contains 15 residues. CDR3 DNA: TGTGCCAGCAGCTCCTTAGGAGGGGCTGACCAGCCCCAGCATTTT. Protein product: CASSSLGGADQPQHF.

This clonotype showed up many times. The chain links TRBV21-1 to TRBJ1-1; no DNA check was done on the table's D call, TRBD1. TRBV21-1 is termed a pseudogene. This CDR3 region has 12 residues. The CDR3 sequence: CASSKRQGEAFF. DNA for the CDR3: TGTGCCAGCAGCAAACGCCAGGGTGAAGCTTTCTTT.

The V gene is TRBV20-1, the J gene TRBJ2-1; D is undetermined. CDR3 length equals 14 residues. Germline V lookup: CDR1 DFQATT, CDR2 SNEGSKA (reference sequence). V lost 5 bases and J 4 bases, leaving 15 bases between the germline ends. The CDR3 nucleotides read TGCAGTGCTCCCCCCCGCGGTTCGTACAATGAGCAGTTCTTC. Translation gives CSAPPRGSYNEQFF.

The table lists this clonotype with a few counts. CDR3 nucleotides: TGTGCCAGCAGCTCCCCCCCTTACAATGAGCAGTTCTTC. As protein: CASSSPPYNEQFF. The chain uses TRBV27 and TRBJ2-1; D unclear. Germline CDR1 is MNHEY and CDR2 is SMNVEV (reference sequence). There are 13 residues in the CDR3. Trimming took 6 bases from V and 4 from J, leaving 10 bases between them.

The sample holds many counts of this clonotype. The J gene is TRBJ1-5, the V gene TRBV7-9; D may be TRBD1 (6 bases). V was shortened by 2 bases and J by 9 bases, with 20 bases between the two germline ends. Germline CDR1 and CDR2: SEHNR and FQNEAQ (reference sequence). This CDR3 comprises 16 residues. CDR3 nucleotide sequence: TGTGCCAGCAGCTTAAGCCGGGATACAGGGAAGGGGCCCCAGCATTTT. It codes for CASSLSRDTGKGPQHF.

This clonotype was recorded many times. V and J are TRBV29-1 and TRBJ1-2; 9 bases map to TRBD1. This CDR3 comprises 14 residues. In germline, CDR1 is SQVTM, CDR2 ANQGSEA. V lost 4 bases and J lost 3; bases outside the gene matches: 6. The CDR3 sequence: CSVAPGQGHYGYTF. CDR3 in DNA: TGCAGCGTTGCACCGGGACAGGGACACTATGGCTACACCTTC.

This clonotype has only a few counts. This chain joins TRBV2 and TRBJ2-1; a weak D match, TRBD2 (5 bases). The CDR3 covers 17 residues. V shed 7 bases and J shed 0 bases, with 19 bases lying between them. Germline assignment: CDR1 SNHLY and CDR2 FYNNEI. CDR3 region: CASKGLAGLSSYNEQFF. CDR3 coding DNA: TGTGCCAGCAAAGGTCTAGCTGGCCTGAGCTCCTACAATGAGCAGTTCTTC.

This clonotype was counted only a few times. The rearrangement links TRBV27 to TRBJ2-1; D is perhaps TRBD1 (6 bases). The CDR3 length is 14 residues. V was cut by 2 bases and J by 6 bases, with 11 bases left in between. CDR1 and CDR2 from the germline V gene are MNHEY and SMNVEV (reference sequence). CDR3 DNA: TGTGCCAGCAGTTTAAGGGGACAATCCAATGAGCAGTTCTTC. It encodes CASSLRGQSNEQFF.

There are a few counts of this clonotype. The chain is built from TRBV6-2 or TRBV6-3 and TRBJ2-3; 9 nucleotides line up with TRBD1. Trimming at V came to 3 bases and at J to 6 bases, leaving 25 bases not matched to a gene. Germline V gene sequence: CDR1 MNHEY, CDR2 SVGEGT. The CDR3 consists of 21 residues. The CDR3 DNA follows: TGTGCCAGCAGTTATTCCGTTATCCCGGGATTTAATAACAGGGGGCGGGATACGCAGTATTTT. This sequence encodes CASSYSVIPGFNNRGRDTQYF.

The sample holds a few counts of this clonotype. The CDR3 sequence: CASSSLGEVPSGANVLTF. DNA of the CDR3: TGCGCCAGCAGCTCCCTGGGGGAGGTGCCCTCTGGGGCCAACGTCCTGACTTTC. The chain links TRBV5-1 to TRBJ2-6; a weak D match, TRBD2 (6 bases). Trimming removed 3 bases from V and 0 bases from J, with 16 bases in between. The CDR3 covers 18 residues. Germline V gene sequence: CDR1 SGHRS, CDR2 YFSETQ.

V and J are TRBV6-6 and TRBJ2-1; TRBD2 matches 7 bases. Germline lookup yields CDR1 MNHNY and CDR2 SVGAGI (reference sequence). The CDR3 has 13 amino acids. With 5 bases clipped from V and 6 bases from J, the junction kept 4 bases outside the gene matches. CDR3: CASSPTSANEQFF. The CDR3 coding sequence is TGTGCCAGCAGTCCAACTAGCGCCAATGAGCAGTTCTTC.

This clonotype was seen repeatedly, ten times or more. The rearrangement links TRBV7-9 to TRBJ2-5, with TRBD2 matching 9 bases. Germline CDR1 and CDR2: SEHNR and FQNEAQ (reference sequence). The length of the CDR3 is 17 residues. The V gene end was trimmed by 3 bases and the J gene end by 1 base; junction bases not matched to a gene: 9. CDR3 amino acids: CASSFPRSAGGQETQYF. The CDR3 DNA reads TGTGCCAGCAGCTTTCCGCGGTCAGCGGGGGGCCAAGAGACCCAGTACTTC. The full variable domain, rest sourced from reference TRBV7-9 and TRBJ2-5, is DTGVSQNPRHKITKRGQNVTFRCDPISEHNRLYWYRQTLGQGPEFLTYFQNEAQLEKSRLLSDRFSAERPKGSFSTLEIQRTEQGDSAMYLCASSFPRSAGGQETQYFGPGTRLLVL.

This clonotype has only a few counts. The chain links TRBV18 to TRBJ2-7; 10 bases align to TRBD1. This CDR3 has 15 amino acids. CDR1 KGHSH and CDR2 LQKENI come from the germline V gene. J lost 4 bases, V lost 4 bases, and 7 bases had no gene match. The CDR3 DNA sequence: TGTGCCAGCTCACGTGCCGGGACAGGGGAGTACGAGCAGTACTTC. It translates to CASSRAGTGEYEQYF.

The J gene is TRBJ2-1, the V gene TRBV20-1; no reliable D call. Looked up from germline, CDR1 is DFQATT and CDR2 is SNEGSKA (reference sequence). The V end was cut by 0 bases, the J end by 2 bases, with 20 bases between. This CDR3 contains 18 residues. CDR3 nucleotide sequence: TGCAGTGCTAGAGACGCGTACACCACCTCATACCCCTACAATGAGCAGTTCTTC. It yields the protein CSARDAYTTSYPYNEQFF.

A few counts support this clonotype. V and J are TRBV4-1 and TRBJ2-2; tentatively, D is TRBD1 or TRBD2 (7 bases each). Germline V lookup: CDR1 MGHRA, CDR2 YSYEKL. V was shortened by 8 bases and J by 4 bases, with 17 bases between the two germline ends. This CDR3 contains 15 residues. The DNA for the CDR3 is TGCGCCAGCGGGATTACAGGGGAGGGCACCGGGGAGCTGTTTTTT. Translated, it gives CASGITGEGTGELFF.

This clonotype occurred a few times. The rearrangement links TRBV20-1 to TRBJ2-7, with D possibly being TRBD1 (6 bases). This CDR3 is 13 amino acids long. Trimming left V 4 bases short and J 4 bases short, with 14 bases between. Germline lookup yields CDR1 DFQATT and CDR2 SNEGSKA (reference sequence). Written as DNA, the CDR3 is TGCAGTGCTACCCCGGACAGTGGTTACGAGCAGTACTTC. This sequence encodes CSATPDSGYEQYF.

This clonotype has just a few counts. This sequence joins TRBV20-1 and TRBJ2-7; 9 nucleotides align to TRBD2. The CDR3 extends over 14 amino acids. Germline V gene lookup returns CDR1 DFQATT and CDR2 SNEGSKA (reference sequence). With V trimmed by 3 bases and J by 3 bases, 6 bases remained unmatched. The CDR3 reads CSARLTSGLYEQYF. The CDR3 coding sequence is TGCAGTGCTAGGTTGACTAGCGGCCTCTACGAGCAGTACTTC.

This clonotype was detected ten times or more. The chain combines TRBV5-1 with TRBJ2-2; D unresolved. Germline V gene lookup returns CDR1 SGHRS and CDR2 YFSETQ. V was clipped by 0 bases and J by 2 bases, with 11 bases between them. The CDR3 runs 16 residues. DNA of the CDR3: TGCGCCAGCAGCTTGGTTGGGGTGCCAAACACCGGGGAGCTGTTTTTT. This sequence encodes CASSLVGVPNTGELFF.

This clonotype occurred a few times. The gene calls are TRBV11-2 and TRBJ2-7, with D perhaps assigned TRBD1 or TRBD2 (7 bases each). Trimming took off 5 bases at V and 3 bases at J, with 20 bases between the two ends. CDR1 is SGHAT and CDR2 is FQNNGV in the germline V gene. The CDR3 spans 16 residues. The CDR3: CASSHKQTGEGYEQYF. The CDR3 nucleotides read TGTGCCAGCAGCCACAAACAAACAGGGGAGGGCTACGAGCAGTACTTC.

This clonotype was seen at least ten times. This chain links TRBV6-1 with TRBJ2-5; 9 bases are shared with TRBD2. Trimming took 6 bases from V and 5 from J; bases not matched to a gene: 7. This CDR3 has 14 amino acids. Germline V gene sequence: CDR1 MNHNS, CDR2 SASEGT. Here the CDR3 reads CASRKLSGSETQYF. The CDR3, as DNA: TGTGCCAGCAGAAAGCTTAGCGGGAGTGAGACCCAGTACTTC.

The CDR3 nucleotides are TGTGCCAGCAGTTCCGGGGGGGCAGGGTTGTACAATGAGCAGTTCTTC. Its translation is CASSSGGAGLYNEQFF. The chain employs TRBV27 and TRBJ2-1, with TRBD2 matching over 8 bases. There are 16 residues in the CDR3. V lost 4 bases to trimming and J lost 4 bases; unmatched junction nucleotides: 9. Germline V gene sequence: CDR1 MNHEY, CDR2 SMNVEV (reference sequence).

This clonotype was seen a handful of times. J is TRBJ1-1 and V is TRBV2; TRBD1 is a possible D gene (5 bases). CDR1 and CDR2 from the germline V gene are SNHLY and FYNNEI. The CDR3 consists of 10 residues. The V end was cut by 5 bases, the J end by 9 bases, with 7 bases between. CDR3 nucleotide sequence: TGTGCCAGCAGTCGACAGAAAGCTTTCTTT. It yields the protein CASSRQKAFF.

A few counts support this clonotype. This chain connects TRBV28 to TRBJ1-5; a possible D gene is TRBD1 (6 bases). Germline lookup yields CDR1 MDHEN and CDR2 SYDVKM. V was pared by 5 bases and J by 2 bases, with 13 bases between. The CDR3 covers 15 residues. For the CDR3, the DNA is TGTGCCAGCAGTCCCCAGGGGTACGGCAATCAGCCCCAGCATTTT. Protein: CASSPQGYGNQPQHF.

The chain has TRBV3-1 and TRBJ2-1, with D perhaps TRBD1 (5 bases). Trimming shortened V by 5 bases and J by 4 bases, and 9 bases separated the two germline ends. Germline assignment: CDR1 LGHDT and CDR2 YNNKEL (reference sequence). This CDR3 has 13 amino acids. The CDR3 bases are TGTGCCAGCAGCGACAGCCAGTACAATGAGCAGTTCTTC. Protein: CASSDSQYNEQFF.

This clonotype was seen at least ten times. The rearrangement joins TRBV29-1 to TRBJ2-1; D call uncertain. The ends were cut back, 0 bases at V and 3 bases at J, with 15 bases in the middle. The CDR3 is 16 amino acids. Germline V CDR1 and CDR2: SQVTM, ANQGSEA. The CDR3 loop is CSVEDIGGPSYNEQFF. CDR3 bases: TGCAGCGTTGAAGATATTGGCGGCCCGAGCTACAATGAGCAGTTCTTC.